This note documents a single T cell receptor beta chain sequence. Clinical history as reported by participants underpinned cohort assignment. With 7 bases removed from V and 5 bases from J, the gap between germline ends came to 14 bases. The CDR3 has 14 residues. From germline, CDR1 is LNHDA and CDR2 SQIVND (reference sequence). This specimen comes from a study of blood T cell repertoires in COVID-19. About the study: Researchers got acute and convalescent COVID-19 samples from the United States, Italy and Spain.

Per the original methods: Estimation of nucleated cell counts relied on the amplification of reference gene primers. Some clones are missing from TCRdb's copy, which holds only in-frame ones; the method was immunoSEQ multiplex PCR. D and trimming were read from the DNA, whereas the V and J calls and clone size are those reported in that table. This sample has around 110,000 clones, with 84% found just once. The chain employs TRBV19 and TRBJ1-4, with a tentative D call TRBD1 (5 bases). The TCR sequence derives from a woman in her thirties who had recovered from COVID-19. The sequenced material came from PBMCs or T cells enriched from blood (not recorded which). The CDR3 DNA reads TGTGCCAGTATGGGGCCGACGACCAATGAAAAACTGTTTTTT. Amino acids: CASMGPTTNEKLFF.